This T cell receptor (beta chain) stems from a study of T cells after yellow fever vaccination. Study-level background: In the case of low-cell-number fractions, SMART-Seq v4 Ultra Low Input was used for preparation.

The 5'RACE template-switching step produced TCR cDNA and added a universal primer site and UMIs. One entry per CDR3 protein results from TCRdb running MiXCR on the 5' RACE reads. This sample has some 300,000 distinct CDR3 sequences, with 7.5% to 9.5% found just once. There are 17 residues in the CDR3. The V gene end was trimmed by 5 bases and the J gene end by 5 bases; junction bases not matched to a gene: 15. CDR1 is MNHEY, CDR2 SMNVEV, per germline (reference sequence). The specimen was CD4+ T cells sorted from PBMCs, collected 5 days after the yellow fever booster vaccination. The sequence was collected from a man aged 18 to 30 who received the YFV17D yellow fever vaccine. V is TRBV27 and J is TRBJ1-1; TRBD1 aligns across 9 bases. The CDR3 loop reads CASSLGTGYGYGTEAFF. The CDR3 nucleotides read TGTGCCAGCAGTCTCGGGACAGGGTACGGGTACGGTACTGAAGCTTTCTTT.